This T cell receptor (beta chain) originates from a study of T cell responses to AZD1222 COVID-19 vaccine. Study-level results: There were mostly white British donors and more females than males, and clonal diversity was possibly underestimated.

This clone occurred once. Its antigen is unidentified. The germline V and J ends were trimmed by 2 bases and 6 bases, with 15 bases remaining between them. The germline V gene encodes CDR1 MNHEY and CDR2 SVGAGI. The CDR3 runs to 15 residues. Clones were read by immunoSEQ multiplex PCR, and TCRdb kept only the in-frame ones, dropping some. The repertoire holds 80,000 or so clones, roughly 80% seen once, with around 2.8% in the top ten. This specimen consisted of peripheral blood, obtained on day 0 of AZD1222 vaccination. The chain couples TRBV6-5 to TRBJ2-3; D could derive from TRBD1 or TRBD2 (5 bases each). The TCR sequence derives from an adult in good health. The CDR3 sequence: CASSYTRTSGDTQYF. In DNA, the CDR3 is TGTGCCAGCAGTTACACTCGGACTTCAGGGGATACGCAGTATTTT.